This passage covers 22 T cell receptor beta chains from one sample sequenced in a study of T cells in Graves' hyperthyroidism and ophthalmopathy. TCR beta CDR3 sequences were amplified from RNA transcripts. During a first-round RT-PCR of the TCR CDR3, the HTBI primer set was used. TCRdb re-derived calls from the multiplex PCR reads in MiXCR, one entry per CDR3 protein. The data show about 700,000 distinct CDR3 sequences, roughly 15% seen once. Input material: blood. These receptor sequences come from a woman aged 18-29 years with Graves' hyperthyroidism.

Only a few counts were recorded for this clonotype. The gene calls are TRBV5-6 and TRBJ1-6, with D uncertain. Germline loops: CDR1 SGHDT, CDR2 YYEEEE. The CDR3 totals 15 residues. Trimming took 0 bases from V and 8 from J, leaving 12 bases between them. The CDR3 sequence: CASSLARNEHSPLHF. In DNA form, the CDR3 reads TGTGCCAGCAGCTTGGCCCGAAACGAGCATTCACCCCTCCACTTT.

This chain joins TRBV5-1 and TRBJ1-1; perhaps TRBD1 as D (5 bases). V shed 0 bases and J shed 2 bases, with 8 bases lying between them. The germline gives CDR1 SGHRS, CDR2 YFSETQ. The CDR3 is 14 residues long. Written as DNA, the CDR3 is TGCGCCAGCAGCTTGGGGGGGATTAACACTGAAGCTTTCTTT. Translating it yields CASSLGGINTEAFF.

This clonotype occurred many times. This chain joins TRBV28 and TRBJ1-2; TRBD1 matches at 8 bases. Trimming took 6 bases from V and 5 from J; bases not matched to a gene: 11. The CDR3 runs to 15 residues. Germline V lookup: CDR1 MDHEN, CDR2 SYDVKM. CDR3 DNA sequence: TGTGCCAGCAGAGCCGGACAGGGAGGAGGTTATGGCTACACCTTC. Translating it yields CASRAGQGGGYGYTF.

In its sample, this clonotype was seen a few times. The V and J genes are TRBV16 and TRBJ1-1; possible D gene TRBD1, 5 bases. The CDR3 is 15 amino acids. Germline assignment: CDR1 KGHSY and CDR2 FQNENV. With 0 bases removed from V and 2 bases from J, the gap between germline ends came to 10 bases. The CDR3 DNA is TGTGCCAGCAGCCAATCGCCGGGACCTAACACTGAAGCTTTCTTT. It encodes CASSQSPGPNTEAFF.

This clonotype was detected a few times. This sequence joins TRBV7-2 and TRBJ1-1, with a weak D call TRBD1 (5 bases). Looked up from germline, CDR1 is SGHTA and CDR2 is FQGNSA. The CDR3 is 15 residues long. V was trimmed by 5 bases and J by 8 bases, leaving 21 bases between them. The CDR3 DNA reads TGTGCCAGCAGCCTAATGCCATCAGGGACTATCGAAGCTTTCTTT. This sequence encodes CASSLMPSGTIEAFF.

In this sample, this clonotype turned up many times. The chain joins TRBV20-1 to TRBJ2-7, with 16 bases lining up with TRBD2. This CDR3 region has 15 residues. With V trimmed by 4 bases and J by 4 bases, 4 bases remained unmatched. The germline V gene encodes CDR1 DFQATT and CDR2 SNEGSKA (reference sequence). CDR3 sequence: CSATGTSGRAYEQYF. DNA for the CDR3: TGCAGTGCTACAGGGACTAGCGGGAGGGCATACGAGCAGTACTTC.

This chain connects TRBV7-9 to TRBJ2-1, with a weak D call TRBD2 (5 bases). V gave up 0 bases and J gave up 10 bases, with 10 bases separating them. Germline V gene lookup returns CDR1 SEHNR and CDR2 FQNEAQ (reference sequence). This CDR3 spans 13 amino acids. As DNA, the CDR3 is TGTGCCAGCAGCTTAGCTGGCGGGTGGGAGCAGTTCTTC. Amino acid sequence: CASSLAGGWEQFF.

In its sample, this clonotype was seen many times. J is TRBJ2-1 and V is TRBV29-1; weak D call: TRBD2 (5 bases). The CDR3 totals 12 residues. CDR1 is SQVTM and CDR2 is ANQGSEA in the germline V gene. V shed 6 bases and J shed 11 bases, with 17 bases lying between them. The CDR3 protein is CSVSPGERKQFF. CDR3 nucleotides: TGCAGCGTCTCCCCCGGAGAGCGGAAGCAGTTCTTC.

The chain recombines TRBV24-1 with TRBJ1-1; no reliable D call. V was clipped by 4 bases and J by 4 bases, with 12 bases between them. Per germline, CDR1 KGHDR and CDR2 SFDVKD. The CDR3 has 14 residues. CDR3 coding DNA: TGTGCCACCAGTGACCCTAGGAGTGGCACTGAAGCTTTCTTT. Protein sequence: CATSDPRSGTEAFF.

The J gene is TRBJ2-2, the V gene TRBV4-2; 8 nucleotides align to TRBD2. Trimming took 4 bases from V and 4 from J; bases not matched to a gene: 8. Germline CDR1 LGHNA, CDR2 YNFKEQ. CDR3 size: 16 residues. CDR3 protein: CASSPPGLGSTGELFF. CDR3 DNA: TGTGCCAGCAGCCCCCCGGGACTAGGTTCCACCGGGGAGCTGTTTTTT.

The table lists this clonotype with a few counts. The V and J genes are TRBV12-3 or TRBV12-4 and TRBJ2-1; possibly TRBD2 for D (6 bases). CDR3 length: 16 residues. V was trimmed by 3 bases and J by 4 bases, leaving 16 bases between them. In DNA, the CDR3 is TGTGCCAGCAGTTTTGGAGGCGGAGGGCCTTACAATGAGCAGTTCTTC. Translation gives CASSFGGGGPYNEQFF.

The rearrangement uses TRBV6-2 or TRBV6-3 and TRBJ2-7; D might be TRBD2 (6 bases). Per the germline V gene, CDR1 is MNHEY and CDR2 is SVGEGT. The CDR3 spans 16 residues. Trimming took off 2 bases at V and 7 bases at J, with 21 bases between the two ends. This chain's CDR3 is CASSYHAGLLGREQYF. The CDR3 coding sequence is TGTGCCAGCAGTTACCACGCGGGGCTCCTCGGCCGTGAGCAGTACTTC.

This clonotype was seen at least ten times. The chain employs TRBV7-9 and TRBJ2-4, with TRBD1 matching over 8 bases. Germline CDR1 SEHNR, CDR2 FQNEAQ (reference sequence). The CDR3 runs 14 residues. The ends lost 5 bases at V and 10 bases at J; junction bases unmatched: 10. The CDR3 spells CASSPRTGTTIQYF. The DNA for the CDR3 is TGTGCCAGCAGCCCAAGGACAGGGACAACGATTCAGTACTTC.

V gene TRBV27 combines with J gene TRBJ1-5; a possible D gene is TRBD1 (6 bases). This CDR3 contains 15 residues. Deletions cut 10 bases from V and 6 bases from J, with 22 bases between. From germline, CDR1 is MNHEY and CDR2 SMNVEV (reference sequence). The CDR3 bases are TGTGCCACCCCCTCGGGGGGGCTTGTGTCTCAGCCCCAGCATTTT. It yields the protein CATPSGGLVSQPQHF.

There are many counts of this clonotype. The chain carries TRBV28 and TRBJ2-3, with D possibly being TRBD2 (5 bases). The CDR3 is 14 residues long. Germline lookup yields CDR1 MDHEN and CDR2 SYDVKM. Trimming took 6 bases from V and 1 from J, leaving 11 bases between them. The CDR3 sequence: CASSSGMGTDTQYF. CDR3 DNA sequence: TGTGCCAGCAGCTCGGGAATGGGCACAGATACGCAGTATTTT.

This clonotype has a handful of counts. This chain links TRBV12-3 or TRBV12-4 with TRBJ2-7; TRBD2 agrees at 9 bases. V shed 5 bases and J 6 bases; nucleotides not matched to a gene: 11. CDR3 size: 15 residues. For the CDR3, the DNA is TGTGCCAGCAGTACCACGGGGCTAGCGGGAAGCGAGCAGTACTTC. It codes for CASSTTGLAGSEQYF.

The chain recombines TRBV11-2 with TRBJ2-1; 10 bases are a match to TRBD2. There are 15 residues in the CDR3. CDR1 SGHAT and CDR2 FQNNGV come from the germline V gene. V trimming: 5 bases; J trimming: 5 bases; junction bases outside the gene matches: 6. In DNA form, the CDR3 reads TGTGCCAGCAGCAAACCACTAGCGGGAAACAATGAGCAGTTCTTC. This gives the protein CASSKPLAGNNEQFF.

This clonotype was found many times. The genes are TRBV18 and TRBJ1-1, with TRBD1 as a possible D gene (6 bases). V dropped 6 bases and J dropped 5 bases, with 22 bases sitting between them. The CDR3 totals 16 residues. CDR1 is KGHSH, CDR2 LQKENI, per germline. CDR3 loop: CASSQTTGPGGTEAFF. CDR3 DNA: TGTGCCAGCTCCCAGACAACAGGGCCGGGGGGAACTGAAGCTTTCTTT.

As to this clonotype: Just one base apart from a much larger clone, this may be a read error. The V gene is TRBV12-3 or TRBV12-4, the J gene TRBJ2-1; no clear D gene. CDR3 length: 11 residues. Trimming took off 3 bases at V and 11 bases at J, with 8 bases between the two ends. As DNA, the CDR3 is TGTGCCAGCAGTTTCTTACATCAGCAGTTCTTC. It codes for CASSFLHQQFF.

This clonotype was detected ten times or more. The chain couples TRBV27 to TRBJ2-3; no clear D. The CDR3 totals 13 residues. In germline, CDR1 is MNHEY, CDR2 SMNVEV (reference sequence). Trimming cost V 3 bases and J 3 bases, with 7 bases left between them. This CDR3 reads CASSFPSTDTQYF. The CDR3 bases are TGTGCCAGCAGTTTCCCCTCGACAGATACGCAGTATTTT.

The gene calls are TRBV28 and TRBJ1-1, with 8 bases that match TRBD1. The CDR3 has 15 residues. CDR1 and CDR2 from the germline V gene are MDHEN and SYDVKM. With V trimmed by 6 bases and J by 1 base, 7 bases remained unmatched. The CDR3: CASRGYRGGNTEAFF. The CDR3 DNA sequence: TGTGCCAGCAGGGGGTACAGGGGGGGGAACACTGAAGCTTTCTTT.

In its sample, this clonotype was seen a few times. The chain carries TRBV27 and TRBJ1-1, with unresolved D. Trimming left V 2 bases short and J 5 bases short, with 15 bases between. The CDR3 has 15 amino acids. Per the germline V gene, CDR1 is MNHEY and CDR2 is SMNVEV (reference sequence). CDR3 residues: CASSLNPGRKTEAFF. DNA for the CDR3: TGTGCCAGCAGTTTAAACCCGGGAAGGAAAACTGAAGCTTTCTTT.